One and the same sample provided the 22 T cell receptor beta chains below, sequenced in a study of CD8+CD57+ T cells in acquired aplastic anemia. Profiles of TCR beta VDJ and CDR3 were generated from a genomic DNA template. TCRdb re-analysed the reads in MiXCR, keeping a single row per CDR3 protein. The data hold some 220,000 distinct CDR3 sequences, with 30% to 40% observed a single time. Sequences were obtained from sorted CD4+, CD8+, or CD8+CD57+ T cells (not recorded which) from PBMCs. These receptors were collected from a human donor in good health, serving as a control.

This clonotype was detected many times. The chain carries TRBV24-1 and TRBJ2-3; TRBD1 is a possible D gene (6 bases). The CDR3 has 15 residues. Trimming took 4 bases from V and 6 from J, leaving 16 bases between them. Germline assignment: CDR1 KGHDR and CDR2 SFDVKD. The CDR3 DNA follows: TGTGCCACCAGTGACCCGGGACAAGCAGGGGATACGCAGTATTTT. As protein: CATSDPGQAGDTQYF.

This clonotype was seen repeatedly, ten times or more. The chain joins TRBV20-1 to TRBJ1-2, with TRBD1 matching over 7 bases. CDR1 is DFQATT, CDR2 SNEGSKA, per germline (reference sequence). The CDR3 contains 14 residues. Unmatched junction bases numbered 5, after V lost 0 bases and J lost 4 bases. CDR3 in DNA: TGCAGTGCTAGAGAACAACAGGGGACCTATGGCTACACCTTC. It codes for CSAREQQGTYGYTF.

In regard to this clonotype: This may be a read error: a much more frequent sequence differs by one nucleotide. This rearrangement joins TRBV7-3 to TRBJ1-1; tentative D call: TRBD1 (6 bases). This CDR3 region has 13 residues. Germline V gene data show CDR1 as SGHTA and CDR2 as FQGTGA. This CDR3 is CASSYTGNTEALF. The CDR3 nucleotides read TGTGCCAGCAGCTATACAGGGAACACTGAAGCTCTCTTT.

This clonotype was found many times. The chain uses TRBV19 and TRBJ1-2; weak D call: TRBD1 (6 bases). The V and J ends lost 1 base and 2 bases respectively, with 11 bases between them. Germline V gives CDR1 LNHDA, CDR2 SQIVND (reference sequence). The CDR3 contains 15 residues. The CDR3 coding sequence is TGTGCCAGTAGTATAGGAACAGGGAGAAACTATGGCTACACCTTC. Protein: CASSIGTGRNYGYTF.

This clonotype showed up just a few times. V and J are TRBV11-3 and TRBJ2-7; no firm D call. Germline CDR1 reads SGHNT; CDR2 reads YENEEA. The CDR3 consists of 16 residues. V was clipped by 1 base and J by 3 bases, with 16 bases between them. The CDR3 loop is CASSLGMGSPNYEQYF. The CDR3, as DNA: TGTGCCAGCAGCTTAGGGATGGGCTCCCCCAACTACGAGCAGTACTTC.

The CDR3 spells CASSPGQGAGTVYGYTF. Written as DNA, the CDR3 is TGTGCCAGCAGCCCGGGACAGGGGGCAGGAACTGTTTATGGCTACACCTTC. The rearrangement links TRBV4-2 to TRBJ1-2; 12 nucleotides match TRBD1. CDR1 is LGHNA, CDR2 YNFKEQ, per germline. The V and J ends lost 4 bases and 5 bases, in that order; junction bases with no gene match: 11. The CDR3 has 17 amino acids.

This clonotype has a count of ten or more. The chain is built from TRBV7-2 and TRBJ2-1, with 8 bases that match TRBD1. CDR3 length: 13 amino acids. Germline trimming cut 5 bases from V and 9 bases from J; bases unmatched to any gene: 6. In germline, CDR1 is SGHTA, CDR2 FQGNSA. The DNA of the CDR3 is TGTGCCAGCAGCCAAGGACAGGGTTTTGAGCAGTTCTTC. Its translation: CASSQGQGFEQFF.

Comments on this clonotype: Given a much more abundant clone one base away, this may be a read error. This rearrangement joins TRBV9 to TRBJ1-1; D perhaps matches TRBD1 (5 bases). Deletions cut 0 bases from V and 6 bases from J, with 9 bases between. CDR1 and CDR2 from the germline V gene are SGDLS and YYNGEE. This CDR3 is built from 13 residues. The CDR3 loop reads CASSVGGGAEAFF. DNA for the CDR3: TGTGCCAGCAGCGTAGGGGGCGGGGCTGAAGCTTTCTTT.

At least ten counts were recorded for this clonotype. This chain connects TRBV6-5 to TRBJ1-1; TRBD1 might be the D (6 bases). Between the trimmed V and J ends, which lost 0 bases and 7 bases, there was a span of 12 bases. This CDR3 contains 14 residues. Germline V CDR1 and CDR2: MNHEY, SVGAGI. CDR3 nucleotide sequence: TGTGCCAGCAGTTACTCGGGCACAGGGCTTGAAGCTTTCTTT. Translated: CASSYSGTGLEAFF.

The rearrangement uses TRBV20-1 and TRBJ2-7; TRBD2 matches 10 bases. Germline V gene sequence: CDR1 DFQATT, CDR2 SNEGSKA (reference sequence). The CDR3 is 16 residues long. J gave up 3 bases and V 7 bases, and 15 bases lay outside the gene matches. Here the CDR3 reads CSVRAWASGGIYEQYF. The CDR3 DNA sequence: TGCAGTGTTAGGGCTTGGGCTAGCGGGGGTATCTACGAGCAGTACTTC.

To note about this clonotype: Given a much more abundant clone one base away, this may be a read error. The rearrangement links TRBV5-6 to TRBJ1-2, with D unresolved. CDR3 size: 14 residues. Germline V lookup: CDR1 SGHDT, CDR2 YYEEEE. This chain's CDR3 is CVSSLSGRLSGYTF. In nucleotides, the CDR3 is TGTGTCAGCAGCTTGTCGGGCAGACTATCTGGCTACACCTTC.

Comment on this clonotype: An end of the junction differs from the germline gene, which may be a read error. The J gene is TRBJ1-3, the V gene TRBV5-1, with D possibly matching TRBD1 (6 bases). The CDR3 sequence is 16 residues long. CDR1 is SGHRS, CDR2 YFSETQ, per germline. The CDR3 reads CASRLGGAGSGNTIYF. Here the CDR3 DNA reads TGCGCCAGCCGCTTGGGGGGGGCAGGCTCTGGAAACACCATATATTTT. Complete variable domain (other parts from reference TRBV5-1 and TRBJ1-3): KAGVTQTPRYLIKTRGQQVTLSCSPISGHRSVSWYQQTPGQGLQFLFEYFSETQRNKGNFPGRFSGRQFSNSRSEMNVSTLELGDSALYLCASRLGGAGSGNTIYFGEGSWLTVV.

The chain has TRBV10-3 and TRBJ1-2, with D perhaps TRBD1 (6 bases). V shed 7 bases and J shed 1 base, with 13 bases lying between them. The CDR3 consists of 14 residues. Germline lookup yields CDR1 ENHRY and CDR2 SYGVKD. The DNA for the CDR3 is TGTGCCATCAAGGGGGACGGCATTAACTATGGCTACACCTTC. Its translation: CAIKGDGINYGYTF.

This clonotype was seen ten or more times. The gene calls are TRBV12-3 or TRBV12-4 and TRBJ2-3; possible D gene TRBD1, 5 bases. Trimming left V 4 bases short and J 4 bases short, with 9 bases between. This CDR3 is built from 13 residues. The CDR3 DNA follows: TGTGCCAGCAGTTCCCAGGGTTCAGATACGCAGTATTTT. As protein: CASSSQGSDTQYF.

This chain joins TRBV24-1 and TRBJ2-7, with no clear D. The CDR3 has 11 amino acids. With 4 bases removed from V and 7 bases from J, the gap between germline ends came to 7 bases. Germline V gene data show CDR1 as KGHDR and CDR2 as SFDVKD. The CDR3 loop is CATSELGEQYF. The CDR3 DNA reads as TGTGCCACCAGTGAGTTGGGGGAGCAGTACTTC.

This clonotype showed up many times. The chain links TRBV20-1 to TRBJ2-5, with TRBD2 as a possible D gene (6 bases). Germline CDR1 and CDR2: DFQATT and SNEGSKA (reference sequence). The CDR3 spans 14 residues. With 4 bases removed from V and 1 base from J, the gap between germline ends came to 13 bases. CDR3 DNA: TGCAGTGCTATTACACTCGGGAGCCAAGAGACCCAGTACTTC. It codes for CSAITLGSQETQYF.

The sample holds many counts of this clonotype. The chain combines TRBV29-1 with TRBJ2-1; no reliable D call. Germline V lookup: CDR1 SQVTM, CDR2 ANQGSEA. V lost 4 bases and J 10 bases, leaving 14 bases between the germline ends. CDR3 size: 12 residues. The CDR3 reads CSVGPGSYEQFF. The CDR3 nucleotides are TGCAGCGTTGGGCCCGGGTCATACGAGCAGTTCTTC.

The chain carries TRBV25-1 and TRBJ2-1; D gene unclear. V was pared by 2 bases and J by 6 bases, with 14 bases between. CDR3 length: 15 residues. Germline CDR1 is MGHDK and CDR2 is SYGVNS. The CDR3 DNA reads TGTGCCAGCAGTGAAGCGAGCTCCAGTGGCAATGAGCAGTTCTTC. Amino acid sequence: CASSEASSSGNEQFF.

This clonotype was found many times. The chain is built from TRBV19 and TRBJ1-2, with D possibly being TRBD1 (6 bases). Trimming took off 4 bases at V and 5 bases at J, with 23 bases between the two ends. The germline V gene encodes CDR1 LNHDA and CDR2 SQIVND (reference sequence). This CDR3 is 17 amino acids long. Here the CDR3 DNA reads TGTGCCAGTAGTAGGGGAAGCGGGACAACAGGCCGTTATGGCTACACCTTC. Amino acid sequence: CASSRGSGTTGRYGYTF.

Notes on this clonotype: It is unclear where the CDR3 begins or ends on the DNA, so no DNA is shown, and the CDR3 is as TCRdb lists it. This chain links TRBV14 with TRBJ2-3. The CDR3 spans 17 amino acids, including both terminal residues. Germline values: CDR1 SGHDN, CDR2 FVKESK. The CDR3 protein is CASSHLCSVDRTDTQYF.

The V and J genes are TRBV11-1 and TRBJ2-3; 7 bases are a match to TRBD2. Trimming removed 1 base from V and 5 bases from J; junction bases left unmatched: 18. Germline CDR1 SGHAT, CDR2 FQDESV (reference sequence). This CDR3 is 19 amino acids long. The DNA of the CDR3 is TGTGCCAGCAGCTTAGGGCACAAATGGGGCGGGAGTATTTTAGATACGCAGTATTTT. This codes for CASSLGHKWGGSILDTQYF.

The chain couples TRBV29-1 to TRBJ2-2; 13 nucleotides line up with TRBD2. V trimming: 7 bases; J trimming: 0 bases; junction bases outside the gene matches: 2. The CDR3 has 15 amino acids. Germline CDR1 SQVTM, CDR2 ANQGSEA. The CDR3 here is CSDTSGGANTGELFF. In DNA form, the CDR3 reads TGCAGCGACACTAGCGGGGGGGCGAACACCGGGGAGCTGTTTTTT.